A single sample is the source of the 14 T cell receptor beta chains below, sequenced in a study of early stage breast cancer tumors. TCRdb's table, derived via immunoSEQ multiplex PCR, lists solely in-frame clones and lacks some. The table records about 5,000 clones, around 60% of them present only once. The specimen sequenced was breast tumor tissue. Source of these receptors: a person aged 45-65 years with breast cancer.

This clone has just a few counts. V and J are TRBV27 and TRBJ2-1, with D possibly matching TRBD2 (7 bases). Trimming stripped 4 bases from V and 7 bases from J, with 14 bases between. Germline V gene sequence: CDR1 MNHEY, CDR2 SMNVEV (reference sequence). The CDR3 length is 14 residues. In nucleotides, the CDR3 is TGTGCCAGCAGTTACCAGAGGGGGGGGAATGAGCAGTTCTTC. Amino acids: CASSYQRGGNEQFF.

A few counts support this clone. The V and J genes are TRBV10-3 and TRBJ1-1; possibly TRBD1 for D (6 bases). Looked up from germline, CDR1 is ENHRY and CDR2 is SYGVKD. Trimming removed 3 bases at V and 0 bases at J, with 11 bases between. This CDR3 contains 15 residues. The CDR3 spells CAISERTGLNTEAFF. As DNA, the CDR3 is TGTGCCATCAGTGAAAGAACAGGGTTGAACACTGAAGCTTTCTTT.

This rearrangement joins TRBV7-9 to TRBJ2-5; 9 bases are a match to TRBD1. The V gene's germline CDR1 is SEHNR and CDR2 FQNEAQ (reference sequence). Germline trimming cut 1 base from V and 5 bases from J; bases unmatched to any gene: 5. The CDR3 is made up of 15 amino acids. The CDR3 DNA is TGTGCCAGCAGCTTAGTTGGGACAGGGAAGGAGACCCAGTACTTC. Its translation: CASSLVGTGKETQYF.

This clone was seen only a few times. The V and J genes are TRBV4-3 and TRBJ1-4, with 12 bases that match TRBD1. The germline V gene encodes CDR1 LGHNA and CDR2 YSLEER. The J segment lost 5 bases and the V segment lost 2 bases, leaving 12 bases of the junction unmatched. There are 19 residues in the CDR3. The CDR3 reads CASSQRGQGAQGWNEKLFF. The CDR3 DNA sequence: TGCGCCAGCAGCCAAAGGGGACAGGGGGCTCAAGGTTGGAATGAAAAACTGTTTTTT.

The genes are TRBV6-5 and TRBJ1-1, with D possibly matching TRBD1 (6 bases). Germline-derived CDR1 and CDR2 are MNHEY and SVGAGI. The CDR3 spans 11 residues. The V end was cut by 3 bases, the J end by 8 bases, with 7 bases between. As DNA, the CDR3 is TGTGCCAGCAGTTATAGGGGGGAAGCTTTCTTT. Protein product: CASSYRGEAFF.

This chain joins TRBV18 and TRBJ1-6, with 7 bases that match TRBD1. The CDR3 extends over 14 amino acids. Germline V gene lookup returns CDR1 KGHSH and CDR2 LQKENI. V trimming: 3 bases; J trimming: 5 bases; junction bases outside the gene matches: 1. CDR3 loop: CASSPTGNNSPLHF. Here the CDR3 DNA reads TGTGCCAGCTCACCGACAGGGAATAATTCACCCCTCCACTTT.

The gene calls are TRBV11-3 and TRBJ2-2; the D is unclear. Trimming took 3 bases from V and 3 from J, leaving 8 bases between them. The germline gives CDR1 SGHNT, CDR2 YENEEA. CDR3 length: 14 amino acids. The CDR3 region has the DNA TGTGCCAGCAGCTTTAACAGTTACACCGGGGAGCTGTTTTTT. It yields the protein CASSFNSYTGELFF.

This clone has more than one count but fewer than ten. The chain is built from TRBV7-9 and TRBJ2-1, with TRBD2 identical over 9 bases. With 7 bases clipped from V and 6 bases from J, the junction kept 7 bases outside the gene matches. This CDR3 has 14 amino acids. CDR1 is SEHNR, CDR2 FQNEAQ, per germline (reference sequence). The CDR3 nucleotides read TGTGCCAGCACCCCGAGTAGCGGGAGCAATGAGCAGTTCTTC. This encodes CASTPSSGSNEQFF. Looking up the rest from reference TRBV7-9 and TRBJ2-1 gives the full variable domain: DTGVSQNPRHKITKRGQNVTFRCDPISEHNRLYWYRQTLGQGPEFLTYFQNEAQLEKSRLLSDRFSAERPKGSFSTLEIQRTEQGDSAMYLCASTPSSGSNEQFFGPGTRLTVL.

The chain couples TRBV19 to TRBJ2-6, with D unclear. Germline V gene lookup returns CDR1 LNHDA and CDR2 SQIVND (reference sequence). Trimming left V 5 bases short and J 0 bases short, with 2 bases between. The CDR3 loop spans 13 amino acids. CDR3 in DNA: TGTGCCAGTAGTGACTCTGGGGCCAACGTCCTGACTTTC. Protein: CASSDSGANVLTF.

The chain carries TRBV16 and TRBJ2-6; D is possibly TRBD1 (5 bases). V gave up 0 bases and J gave up 1 base, with 10 bases separating them. The CDR3 extends over 17 amino acids. Germline CDR1 KGHSY, CDR2 FQNENV. As DNA, the CDR3 is TGTGCCAGCAGCCAATCTTTACCAGGGTCTGGGGCCAACGTCCTGACTTTC. Translation: CASSQSLPGSGANVLTF. Variable domain in full (rest from reference TRBV16 and TRBJ2-6): GEEVAQTPKHLVRGEGQKAKLYCAPIKGHSYVFWYQQVLKNEFKFLISFQNENVFDETGMPKERFSAKCLPNSPCSLEIQATKLEDSAVYFCASSQSLPGSGANVLTFGAGSRLTVL.

The chain is built from TRBV18 and TRBJ2-7, with 8 bases identical to TRBD1. CDR3 length: 14 amino acids. J was trimmed by 6 bases and V by 3 bases; bases with no gene match: 7. CDR1 and CDR2 (germline): KGHSH, LQKENI. The CDR3 bases are TGTGCCAGCTCACCGGACAGGGAAATTTCCGAGCAGTACTTC. Residues: CASSPDREISEQYF.

As for this clone: Germline is not matched at one junction end, which may reflect a read error. The chain joins TRBV7-7 to TRBJ2-3; 13 bases fit TRBD2. CDR3 length equals 15 residues. Germline CDR1 reads SSHAT; CDR2 reads FNYEAQ (reference sequence). CDR3 sequence (DNA): TGTGCTAGCAGCTCGGGACTAGCGGGATTGGATACGCAGTATTTT. It specifies CASSSGLAGLDTQYF.

In this sample, this clone turned up a few times. In nucleotides, the CDR3 is TGTGCCAGCAACCGAGGACAGGGTAGGGCAGATACGCAGTATTTT. Translated, it gives CASNRGQGRADTQYF. V and J are TRBV6-5 and TRBJ2-3, with 8 bases lining up with TRBD1. Germline CDR1 is MNHEY and CDR2 is SVGAGI. V was pared by 7 bases and J by 4 bases, with 10 bases of the junction left unmatched. The CDR3 spans 15 residues.

The DNA for the CDR3 is TGTGCCTCCCAGGACAGGGAAGGGAGAGAGACCCAGTACTTC. Protein: CASQDREGRETQYF. V usage is TRBV11-2 and J usage is TRBJ2-5, with 8 nucleotides matching TRBD1. With 11 bases clipped from V and 4 bases from J, the junction kept 12 bases outside the gene matches. Per the germline V gene, CDR1 is SGHAT and CDR2 is FQNNGV. The CDR3 runs to 14 residues.